A single sample is the source of the 23 T cell receptor beta chains below, sequenced in a study of T-cell reconstitution after alpha-beta-depleted transplantation in children (dated by TCRdb to 2016 to 2017). Receptors were amplified or captured by PCR. The sequencer was an Illumina HiSeq 2500. TCR library preparation used molecular barcoding, with unique molecular identifiers applied to normalize quantification of the TCRbeta repertoire. TCRdb cleaned the public reads at Q25 with fastp, built clones with MiXCR and kept in-frame beta chains. Each record represents a unique CDR3 protein, reported with the most common genes and DNA among its rows. This sample comprises roughly 500,000 distinct CDR3 sequences, 10% of them detected only once. About 2.1% of the sample is held by the ten biggest clonotypes. The label giving this sample's treatment or condition can be read as: allogeneic hematopoietic cell transplantation with graft depleted of TCRalphabeta T cells and CD19 B cells.

The source material was PBMCs, sampled before TCRalphabeta/CD19-depleted stem cell transplant. The receptors were gathered from a child aged 2 to 10 with inherited bone marrow failure, due to receive a stem cell transplant.

This clonotype was observed at least ten times. The genes are TRBV28 and TRBJ1-1, with 9 bases identical to TRBD1. Germline V gene lookup returns CDR1 MDHEN and CDR2 SYDVKM. J gave up 0 bases and V 6 bases, and 5 bases lay outside the gene matches. The CDR3 is 15 residues long. The DNA of the CDR3 is TGTGCCAGCAGGCCCGGACAGGGGATGAACACTGAAGCTTTCTTT. Its protein is CASRPGQGMNTEAFF.

The J gene is TRBJ1-1, the V gene TRBV6-5; a possible D gene is TRBD1 (6 bases). Between the trimmed V and J ends, which lost 0 bases and 13 bases, there was a span of 15 bases. From germline, CDR1 is MNHEY and CDR2 SVGAGI. This CDR3 is built from 13 residues. The CDR3 region has the DNA TGTGCCAGCAGTTACTCGACAGGTTCCTCGAATTTCTTT. Its protein is CASSYSTGSSNFF.

The chain combines TRBV29-1 with TRBJ2-5, with TRBD1 matching over 7 bases. The CDR3 is 18 residues long. J lost 4 bases, V lost 3 bases, and 20 bases had no gene match. Germline V gives CDR1 SQVTM, CDR2 ANQGSEA. As DNA, the CDR3 is TGCAGCGTTGAGTATCGACCCTCGAGGGGGCGGTACCGAGAGACCCAGTACTTC. Protein: CSVEYRPSRGRYRETQYF.

This clonotype was detected ten times or more. The chain recombines TRBV24-1 with TRBJ2-3, with 15 positions matching TRBD2. This CDR3 region has 17 residues. Germline V gene lookup returns CDR1 KGHDR and CDR2 SFDVKD. J was trimmed by 5 bases and V by 6 bases; bases with no gene match: 8. CDR3 region: CATSPRTSGRAEDTQYF. CDR3 in DNA: TGTGCCACCAGTCCCAGGACTAGCGGGAGGGCCGAAGATACGCAGTATTTT.

Many counts were recorded for this clonotype. This chain links TRBV28 with TRBJ2-7; 7 bases are shared with TRBD1. Germline trimming cut 5 bases from V and 4 bases from J; bases unmatched to any gene: 8. The germline V gene has CDR1 MDHEN and CDR2 SYDVKM. The CDR3 has 14 residues. CDR3 nucleotide sequence: TGTGCCAGCAGTGAACCGGGACAGCAGTACGAGCAGTACTTC. It yields the protein CASSEPGQQYEQYF.

This clonotype was seen a few times. V is TRBV29-1 and J is TRBJ1-2; the D gene is possibly TRBD1 (5 bases). Trimming cost V 6 bases and J 0 bases, with 17 bases left between them. Germline V gene data show CDR1 as SQVTM and CDR2 as ANQGSEA. The CDR3 is 15 residues long. CDR3 protein: CSVRGETDSNYGYTF. In DNA form, the CDR3 reads TGCAGCGTCCGGGGGGAGACAGATTCTAACTATGGCTACACCTTC.

V gene TRBV5-1 combines with J gene TRBJ2-7; 8 positions match TRBD2. V was pared by 2 bases and J by 4 bases, with 8 bases of the junction left unmatched. Germline V gene sequence: CDR1 SGHRS, CDR2 YFSETQ. This CDR3 has 15 residues. The CDR3 reads CASSLSGSRAYEQYF. The DNA of the CDR3 is TGCGCCAGCAGCTTAAGCGGGAGCCGCGCGTACGAGCAGTACTTC.

In its sample, this clonotype was seen many times. The chain is built from TRBV18 and TRBJ2-4; no firm D call. The CDR3 totals 15 residues. The germline V gene has CDR1 KGHSH and CDR2 LQKENI. Trimming stripped 4 bases from V and 6 bases from J, with 16 bases between. CDR3 sequence: CASSQPRSVTNIQYF. The CDR3 bases are TGTGCCAGCTCACAACCCCGTTCGGTGACAAACATTCAGTACTTC.

This clonotype came up many times. The genes are TRBV30 and TRBJ2-7, with 7 bases matching TRBD1. This CDR3 contains 13 residues. Germline V gene lookup returns CDR1 GTSNPN and CDR2 SVGIG (reference sequence). The V segment lost 5 bases and the J segment 4 bases; nucleotides outside the gene matches: 8. The CDR3, as DNA: TGTGCCTGGTGCCGGGACAGATCTTACGAGCAGTACTTC. The encoded protein is CAWCRDRSYEQYF.

This clonotype was found many times. The chain recombines TRBV4-3 with TRBJ2-7, with 11 bases matching TRBD2. Trimming at V came to 0 bases and at J to 2 bases, leaving 6 bases not matched to a gene. The CDR3 totals 17 residues. Germline-derived CDR1 and CDR2 are LGHNA and YSLEER. CDR3 region: CASSQDSLAGDTYEQYF. In DNA form, the CDR3 reads TGCGCCAGCAGCCAAGATTCACTAGCGGGAGACACCTACGAGCAGTACTTC.

This clonotype was counted at least ten times. The chain links TRBV20-1 to TRBJ2-1, with D tentatively TRBD2 (6 bases). Looked up from germline, CDR1 is DFQATT and CDR2 is SNEGSKA (reference sequence). The CDR3 loop spans 12 amino acids. CDR3 bases: TGCAGCCTTAATAGCGGTTACAATGAGCAGTTCTTC. It yields the protein CSLNSGYNEQFF.

This clonotype has at least ten counts. The chain recombines TRBV29-1 with TRBJ2-1; no definite D call. Per germline, CDR1 SQVTM and CDR2 ANQGSEA. The CDR3 length is 15 residues. Trimming pared 5 bases from V and 0 bases from J, leaving 14 bases between. This CDR3 is CSVISGRSSYNEQFF. In DNA form, the CDR3 reads TGCAGCGTTATATCTGGCAGAAGCTCCTACAATGAGCAGTTCTTC.

This clonotype was counted at least ten times. The genes are TRBV10-3 and TRBJ2-2; D tentatively fits TRBD1 or TRBD2 (6 bases each). The germline CDR1 and CDR2 sequences are ENHRY and SYGVKD. The CDR3 is made up of 14 amino acids. V was shortened by 2 bases and J by 6 bases, with 10 bases between the two germline ends. CDR3 sequence: CAISEEGGPGELFF. CDR3 DNA: TGTGCCATCAGTGAGGAGGGGGGCCCCGGGGAGCTGTTTTTT.

This clonotype has a count of ten or more. The chain combines TRBV6-2 or TRBV6-3 with TRBJ1-5, with a weak D call TRBD1 (6 bases). V was cut by 4 bases and J by 5 bases, with 12 bases left in between. CDR3 size: 14 residues. Looked up from germline, CDR1 is MNHEY and CDR2 is SVGEGT. In DNA, the CDR3 is TGTGCCAGCAGTTTCATACAGGGCCATCAGCCCCAGCATTTT. Residues: CASSFIQGHQPQHF.

This clonotype was recorded many times. The chain links TRBV20-1 to TRBJ2-1, with a weak D call TRBD2 (6 bases). Per germline, CDR1 DFQATT and CDR2 SNEGSKA (reference sequence). The CDR3 extends over 14 amino acids. The V end lost 0 bases, the J end lost 7 bases, and 13 bases lay between the germline ends. Here the CDR3 reads CSAREKTSNNEQFF. DNA for the CDR3: TGCAGTGCTAGAGAAAAGACTAGTAATAATGAGCAGTTCTTC.

This clonotype has a count of ten or more. The junction and the germline gene differ at one end; a read error may be behind it. This chain connects TRBV4-3 to TRBJ2-1; D may be TRBD1 (6 bases). CDR1 is LGHNA and CDR2 is YSLEER in the germline V gene. The CDR3 runs to 13 residues. The DNA of the CDR3 is TGCGCCAGTAGCCAAGACAGGTATGGGGAGCAGTTCTTC. It specifies CASSQDRYGEQFF.

V is TRBV20-1 and J is TRBJ2-7; 7 bases fit TRBD1. Per the germline V gene, CDR1 is DFQATT and CDR2 is SNEGSKA (reference sequence). The CDR3 is 15 amino acids. V was pared by 0 bases and J by 3 bases, with 8 bases of the junction left unmatched. CDR3 loop: CSAREDREEVYEQYF. DNA of the CDR3: TGCAGTGCTAGAGAAGACAGGGAAGAAGTCTACGAGCAGTACTTC.

The chain couples TRBV28 to TRBJ2-5; a weak D match, TRBD2 (6 bases). Germline V gene lookup returns CDR1 MDHEN and CDR2 SYDVKM. The CDR3 extends over 14 amino acids. The V end lost 5 bases, the J end lost 1 base, and 11 bases lay between the germline ends. The CDR3 protein is CASSIFGGQETQYF. The CDR3 DNA follows: TGTGCCAGCAGTATTTTCGGGGGCCAAGAGACCCAGTACTTC.

This clonotype was counted ten times or more. The V call is TRBV5-1, the J call TRBJ1-2, with D unclear. V was cut by 0 bases and J by 4 bases, with 4 bases left in between. This CDR3 has 12 residues. The germline CDR1 and CDR2 sequences are SGHRS and YFSETQ. DNA of the CDR3: TGCGCCAGCAGCTTGGAAGGCTATGGCTACACCTTC. This translates into CASSLEGYGYTF. Combining the CDR3 with reference TRBV5-1 and TRBJ1-2 gives the whole variable domain KAGVTQTPRYLIKTRGQQVTLSCSPISGHRSVSWYQQTPGQGLQFLFEYFSETQRNKGNFPGRFSGRQFSNSRSEMNVSTLELGDSALYLCASSLEGYGYTFGSGTRLTVV.

The sample holds many counts of this clonotype. This chain connects TRBV5-1 to TRBJ2-5; D unclear. The CDR3 is 14 amino acids. Trimming removed 4 bases at V and 3 bases at J, with 13 bases between. CDR1 is SGHRS, CDR2 YFSETQ, per germline. The CDR3 nucleotides are TGCGCCAGCAGCCCGCGGACCCTGGAAGAGACCCAGTACTTC. Translated, it gives CASSPRTLEETQYF.

This clonotype was counted at least ten times. The chain combines TRBV30 with TRBJ2-7; possibly TRBD1 for D (6 bases). The germline CDR1 and CDR2 sequences are GTSNPN and SVGIG (reference sequence). The CDR3 length is 11 residues. V shed 4 bases and J shed 2 bases, with 6 bases lying between them. The CDR3 DNA sequence: TGTGCCTGGAACAGGGCCTACGAGCAGTACTTC. Its translation: CAWNRAYEQYF.

This clonotype was found many times. This rearrangement joins TRBV7-2 to TRBJ2-5; TRBD2 matches at 10 bases. CDR1 is SGHTA and CDR2 is FQGNSA in the germline V gene. V gave up 4 bases and J gave up 3 bases; unmatched junction bases: 5. The CDR3 totals 15 residues. The CDR3 loop reads CASSSRTSGKETQYF. Here the CDR3 DNA reads TGTGCCAGCAGCTCAAGGACTAGCGGAAAAGAGACCCAGTACTTC.

This clonotype was found many times. The V call is TRBV20-1, the J call TRBJ2-1; tentatively, D is TRBD2 (5 bases). The V gene's germline CDR1 is DFQATT and CDR2 SNEGSKA (reference sequence). This CDR3 has 16 amino acids. Trimming cost V 0 bases and J 1 base, with 13 bases left between them. CDR3: CSARDYEGPSYNEQFF. The CDR3 DNA reads as TGCAGTGCTAGAGATTATGAGGGCCCATCCTACAATGAGCAGTTCTTC.